This T cell receptor (beta chain) comes out of a study of blood T cell repertoires in COVID-19. Measured with immunoSEQ multiplex PCR; TCRdb has only the in-frame clones, and not every one. The data contain roughly 150,000 clones, over 75% of them singletons. V lost 6 bases to trimming and J lost 7 bases, with 18 bases between them. Germline assignment: CDR1 SQVTM and CDR2 ANQGSEA. The CDR3 is 13 amino acids. The chain couples TRBV29-1 to TRBJ1-2; D might be TRBD1 (5 bases). The sequence was collected from a human donor in a cohort sampled during active COVID-19. The specimen sequenced was peripheral blood. In nucleotides, the CDR3 is TGCAGCGTGGTCAAAGCGGGGGACGGTGGCTACACCTTC. It specifies CSVVKAGDGGYTF.